The 28 T cell receptor beta chains below come from one sample, sequenced in a study of T cell responses to AZD1222 COVID-19 vaccine. This table comes from immunoSEQ multiplex PCR, and its TCRdb copy is limited to in-frame clones, with some not included. The sample yields 140,000 or so clones, around 90% seen once. Sequenced material: peripheral blood, taken on day 0 of AZD1222 vaccination. These TCRs come from an adult in good health.

The V gene is TRBV6-6, the J gene TRBJ1-3, with D uncertain. From germline, CDR1 is MNHNY and CDR2 SVGAGI (reference sequence). The CDR3 covers 15 residues. Trimming stripped 6 bases from V and 3 bases from J, with 15 bases between. The CDR3 DNA reads as TGTGCCAGCAGCCTCGGCCGTCAAAATGGAAACACCATATATTTT. This encodes CASSLGRQNGNTIYF.

The J gene is TRBJ1-4, the V gene TRBV12-3 or TRBV12-4; D remains ambiguous. Trimming pared 5 bases from V and 5 bases from J, leaving 6 bases between. The CDR3 runs to 12 residues. CDR3 sequence: CASSPGNEKLFF. The CDR3 nucleotides are TGTGCCAGCAGTCCAGGAAATGAAAAACTGTTTTTT.

DNA for the CDR3: TGTGCCAGCAGTTATTATCCAGACAGGGAAGGAGGCTACACCTTC. Translating it yields CASSYYPDREGGYTF. V usage is TRBV6-9 and J usage is TRBJ1-2; 7 nucleotides align to TRBD1. CDR1 and CDR2 from the germline V gene are MNHGY and SVAAGI. The CDR3 totals 15 residues. J was trimmed by 8 bases and V by 1 base; bases with no gene match: 10.

This clone has more than one count but fewer than ten. The gene calls are TRBV18 and TRBJ2-5; 7 bases match TRBD1. The CDR3 sequence is 14 residues long. The germline V gene has CDR1 KGHSH and CDR2 LQKENI. V lost 5 bases to trimming and J lost 3 bases; unmatched junction nucleotides: 6. CDR3 DNA: TGTGCCAGCTCATTTACGGACAGGAAAGAGACCCAGTACTTC. Its translation: CASSFTDRKETQYF.

The rearrangement links TRBV29-1 to TRBJ2-7, with 11 bases lining up with TRBD1. Trimming took 5 bases from V and 5 from J; bases not matched to a gene: 8. The CDR3 extends over 14 amino acids. Germline CDR1 SQVTM, CDR2 ANQGSEA. The DNA of the CDR3 is TGCAGCGTTATCCGGGACAGGGGGTGGGACGAGCAGTACTTC. Protein: CSVIRDRGWDEQYF.

The rearrangement joins TRBV10-3 to TRBJ2-1; D might be TRBD2 (7 bases). The CDR3 is 13 residues long. CDR1 is ENHRY and CDR2 is SYGVKD in the germline V gene. V was cut by 6 bases and J by 8 bases, with 14 bases left in between. The CDR3 spells CAIRGGAGDEQFF. DNA for the CDR3: TGTGCCATCAGAGGGGGGGCAGGTGATGAGCAGTTCTTC.

The V call is TRBV11-3, the J call TRBJ2-5, with D uncertain. Trimming took off 5 bases at V and 3 bases at J, with 10 bases between the two ends. CDR3 length equals 13 residues. Germline CDR1 and CDR2: SGHNT and YENEEA. The CDR3 reads CASSLRAEETQYF. In nucleotides, the CDR3 is TGTGCCAGCAGCCTCCGGGCCGAAGAGACCCAGTACTTC.

This sequence joins TRBV18 and TRBJ1-4, with D possibly being TRBD1 (5 bases). The germline V gene encodes CDR1 KGHSH and CDR2 LQKENI. The CDR3 loop spans 14 amino acids. Trimming pared 2 bases from V and 7 bases from J, leaving 11 bases between. CDR3 loop: CASSPGQGGEKLFF. The CDR3 DNA follows: TGTGCCAGCTCACCAGGGCAGGGCGGTGAAAAACTGTTTTTT.

The chain has TRBV14 and TRBJ1-1; TRBD1 matches at 8 bases. Germline lookup yields CDR1 SGHDN and CDR2 FVKESK. This CDR3 has 15 residues. The V segment lost 5 bases and the J segment 4 bases; nucleotides outside the gene matches: 9. The CDR3 DNA sequence: TGTGCCAGCAGCGTGGACAGGGACCGGAGCACTGAAGCTTTCTTT. It encodes CASSVDRDRSTEAFF.

DNA of the CDR3: TGTGCCTGGATCCCAAACCGAGGGATAGGCTACGAGCAGTACTTC. Translation: CAWIPNRGIGYEQYF. The chain couples TRBV30 to TRBJ2-7; maybe TRBD2 (5 bases). The CDR3 totals 15 residues. Germline CDR1 reads GTSNPN; CDR2 reads SVGIG (reference sequence). V was cut by 4 bases and J by 3 bases, with 19 bases left in between. Drawing the rest from reference TRBV30 and TRBJ2-7, the complete variable domain is SQTIHQWPATLVQPVGSPLSLECTVEGTSNPNLYWYRQAAGRGLQLLFYSVGIGQISSEVPQNLSASRPQDRQFILSSKKLLLSDSGFYLCAWIPNRGIGYEQYFGPGTRLTVT.

V and J are TRBV5-4 and TRBJ1-2; weak D call: TRBD1 (6 bases). The V gene's germline CDR1 is SGHNT and CDR2 YYREEE (reference sequence). Trimming took off 4 bases at V and 10 bases at J, with 14 bases between the two ends. The CDR3 covers 12 residues. CDR3 nucleotides: TGTGCCAGCAGCCCGCCCGGGGGCGACTACACCTTC. Its translation: CASSPPGGDYTF.

This chain links TRBV6-5 with TRBJ2-7, with D possibly matching TRBD1 (5 bases). The CDR3 contains 12 residues. V was trimmed by 2 bases and J by 7 bases, leaving 9 bases between them. Germline V lookup: CDR1 MNHEY, CDR2 SVGAGI. The CDR3 here is CASSYDSREQYF. The CDR3 region has the DNA TGTGCCAGCAGTTACGACAGTCGGGAGCAGTACTTC.

J is TRBJ1-2 and V is TRBV7-9; no reliable D call. Trimming took off 5 bases at V and 0 bases at J, with 13 bases between the two ends. Germline values: CDR1 SEHNR, CDR2 FQNEAQ (reference sequence). The CDR3 sequence is 15 residues long. CDR3: CASSGSWNSNYGYTF. As DNA, the CDR3 is TGTGCCAGCAGCGGCTCATGGAACTCTAACTATGGCTACACCTTC. The full variable domain, its missing parts supplied by reference TRBV7-9 and TRBJ1-2, is DTGVSQNPRHKITKRGQNVTFRCDPISEHNRLYWYRQTLGQGPEFLTYFQNEAQLEKSRLLSDRFSAERPKGSFSTLEIQRTEQGDSAMYLCASSGSWNSNYGYTFGSGTRLTVV.

The chain couples TRBV5-4 to TRBJ2-7; possibly TRBD2 for D (5 bases). V lost 0 bases, J lost 0 bases, and 13 bases lay in between. The CDR3 spans 16 residues. The germline V gene encodes CDR1 SGHNT and CDR2 YYREEE (reference sequence). DNA for the CDR3: TGTGCCAGCAGCTTGGTAAGCGGTTCTAGCTCCTACGAGCAGTACTTC. The encoded protein is CASSLVSGSSSYEQYF.

The chain links TRBV7-3 to TRBJ2-1; D ambiguous. Germline loops: CDR1 SGHTA, CDR2 FQGTGA. The length of the CDR3 is 16 residues. V was trimmed by 0 bases and J by 3 bases, leaving 12 bases between them. CDR3 protein: CASSLTGLAIYNEQFF. The CDR3 DNA follows: TGTGCCAGCAGCTTAACGGGCCTCGCTATCTACAATGAGCAGTTCTTC.

The V call is TRBV3-1 (or the pseudogene TRBV3-2), the J call TRBJ1-3; D may be TRBD1 (5 bases). The CDR3 spans 17 residues. The germline gives CDR1 LGHDT, CDR2 YNNKEL (reference sequence). V lost 7 bases and J 8 bases, leaving 27 bases between the germline ends. This CDR3 is CASKGTWPREKVDTIYF. CDR3 sequence (DNA): TGTGCCAGCAAAGGGACGTGGCCCAGGGAGAAAGTGGACACCATATATTTT.

The chain is built from TRBV7-9 and TRBJ2-7; D tentatively fits TRBD1 or TRBD2 (5 bases each). V was shortened by 5 bases and J by 0 bases, with 20 bases between the two germline ends. CDR3 length equals 17 residues. CDR1 is SEHNR, CDR2 FQNEAQ, per germline (reference sequence). The CDR3 loop is CASSPDSWGSSSYEQYF. For the CDR3, the DNA is TGTGCCAGCAGCCCCGACTCATGGGGGTCGAGCTCCTACGAGCAGTACTTC.

This chain joins TRBV4-3 and TRBJ2-7; possible D gene TRBD2, 6 bases. The CDR3 has 14 amino acids. Germline-derived CDR1 and CDR2 are LGHNA and YSLEER. The ends were cut back, 4 bases at V and 0 bases at J, with 10 bases in the middle. CDR3 sequence: CASSPAGISYEQYF. For the CDR3, the DNA is TGCGCCAGCAGCCCCGCGGGGATCTCCTACGAGCAGTACTTC.

The chain has TRBV5-4 and TRBJ1-1; D may be TRBD1 (6 bases). CDR3 length equals 13 residues. The V gene's germline CDR1 is SGHNT and CDR2 YYREEE (reference sequence). V was pared by 4 bases and J by 8 bases, with 15 bases between. The CDR3 bases are TGTGCCAGCAGCCAAGGACAGAACTTGGAAGCTTTCTTT. Translation gives CASSQGQNLEAFF.

This rearrangement joins TRBV7-2 to TRBJ1-6; D is perhaps TRBD1 (5 bases). Trimming removed 5 bases at V and 5 bases at J, with 10 bases between. The CDR3 sequence is 14 residues long. Germline V CDR1 and CDR2: SGHTA, FQGNSA. The CDR3 nucleotides read TGTGCCAGCAGCCGTACGGGGGATAATTCACCCCTCCACTTT. Translation: CASSRTGDNSPLHF. Looking up the rest from reference TRBV7-2 and TRBJ1-6 gives the full variable domain: GAGVSQSPSNKVTEKGKDVELRCDPISGHTALYWYRQSLGQGLEFLIYFQGNSAPDKSGLPSDRFSAERTGGSVSTLTIQRTQQEDSAVYLCASSRTGDNSPLHFGNGTRLTVT.

The rearrangement uses TRBV29-1 and TRBJ1-2; D perhaps matches TRBD1 (6 bases). Germline V gene data show CDR1 as SQVTM and CDR2 as ANQGSEA. This CDR3 region has 12 residues. The V and J ends lost 6 bases and 7 bases respectively, with 15 bases between them. CDR3 nucleotides: TGCAGCGTGGGGGGATCGGGGGCTGGCTACACCTTC. It translates to CSVGGSGAGYTF.

This chain joins TRBV28 and TRBJ1-2; 9 bases fit TRBD1. Germline values: CDR1 MDHEN, CDR2 SYDVKM. The CDR3 loop spans 15 amino acids. Germline trimming cut 2 bases from V and 7 bases from J; bases unmatched to any gene: 8. The CDR3 DNA reads TGTGCCAGCAGTTTACCCCCCGGGACAGGGTTTGGCTACACCTTC. Amino acid sequence: CASSLPPGTGFGYTF.

V gene TRBV4-3 combines with J gene TRBJ1-3; TRBD1 might be the D (6 bases). This CDR3 comprises 15 residues. CDR1 and CDR2 (germline): LGHNA, YSLEER. V was shortened by 0 bases and J by 3 bases, with 9 bases between the two germline ends. CDR3 in amino acids: CASSQDTRGGNTIYF. CDR3 nucleotide sequence: TGCGCCAGCAGCCAAGATACCAGGGGTGGAAACACCATATATTTT.

V usage is TRBV2 and J usage is TRBJ1-4, with D possibly TRBD1 on 6 matching bases. CDR1 and CDR2 (germline): SNHLY, FYNNEI. V was shortened by 6 bases and J by 8 bases, with 19 bases between the two germline ends. The CDR3 runs 15 residues. DNA of the CDR3: TGTGCCAGCAGGGTTGAAAGGGACAATTCCGAAAAACTGTTTTTT. Translated: CASRVERDNSEKLFF.

The chain carries TRBV10-2 and TRBJ1-1; D is unclear. The V gene's germline CDR1 is WSHSY and CDR2 SAAADI. The CDR3 sequence is 12 residues long. Trimming took off 8 bases at V and 2 bases at J, with 9 bases between the two ends. The DNA of the CDR3 is TGCGCCAGCGGCCGGGCCAACACTGAAGCTTTCTTT. Translation gives CASGRANTEAFF.

This chain joins TRBV19 and TRBJ2-7; D perhaps matches TRBD1 (6 bases). The CDR3 runs 13 residues. Germline V gene lookup returns CDR1 LNHDA and CDR2 SQIVND (reference sequence). V lost 5 bases and J 3 bases, leaving 11 bases between the germline ends. The CDR3 protein is CASSSGTFYEQYF. CDR3 sequence (DNA): TGTGCCAGTAGTTCCGGGACATTCTACGAGCAGTACTTC.

The chain is built from TRBV13 and TRBJ1-6, with D uncertain. The CDR3 loop spans 15 amino acids. Deletions cut 0 bases from V and 5 bases from J, with 8 bases between. Germline-derived CDR1 and CDR2 are PRHDT and FYEKMQ (reference sequence). CDR3 residues: CASSLGSSDNSPLHF. The CDR3 DNA reads as TGTGCCAGCAGCTTAGGGTCATCCGATAATTCACCCCTCCACTTT.

The V gene is TRBV30, the J gene TRBJ1-6; no reliable D call. The length of the CDR3 is 13 residues. Germline-derived CDR1 and CDR2 are GTSNPN and SVGIG (reference sequence). Trimming stripped 5 bases from V and 5 bases from J, with 10 bases between. The CDR3 here is CAWDGRDNSPLHF. CDR3 DNA: TGTGCCTGGGATGGACGAGATAATTCACCCCTCCACTTT.